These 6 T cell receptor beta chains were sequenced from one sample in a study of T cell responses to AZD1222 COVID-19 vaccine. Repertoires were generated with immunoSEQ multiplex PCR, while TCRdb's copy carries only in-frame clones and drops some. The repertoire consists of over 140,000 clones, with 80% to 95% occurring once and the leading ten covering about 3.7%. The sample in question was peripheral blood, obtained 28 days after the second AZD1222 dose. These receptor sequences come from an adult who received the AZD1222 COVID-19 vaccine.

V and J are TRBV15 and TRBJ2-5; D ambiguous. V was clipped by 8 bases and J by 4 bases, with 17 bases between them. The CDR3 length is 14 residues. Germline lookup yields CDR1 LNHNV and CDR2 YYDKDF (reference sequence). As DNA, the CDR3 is TGTGCCACCTACAGCAGCGCAACGGGAGAGACCCAGTACTTC. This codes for CATYSSATGETQYF. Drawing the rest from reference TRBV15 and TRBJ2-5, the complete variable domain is DAMVIQNPRYQVTQFGKPVTLSCSQTLNHNVMYWYQQKSSQAPKLLFHYYDKDFNNEADTPDNFQSRRPNTSFCFLDIRSPGLGDTAMYLCATYSSATGETQYFGPGTRLLVL.

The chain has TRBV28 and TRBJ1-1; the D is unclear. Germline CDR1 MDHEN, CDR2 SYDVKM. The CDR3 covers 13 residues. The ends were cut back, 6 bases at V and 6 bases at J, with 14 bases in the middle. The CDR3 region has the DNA TGTGCCAGCAGCGAAAGGGCTGCGTCTGAAGCTTTCTTT. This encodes CASSERAASEAFF.

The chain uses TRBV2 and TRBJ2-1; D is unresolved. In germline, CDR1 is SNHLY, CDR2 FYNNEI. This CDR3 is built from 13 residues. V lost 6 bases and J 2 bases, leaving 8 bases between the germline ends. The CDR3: CASSPVPYNEQFF. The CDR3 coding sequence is TGTGCCAGCAGCCCCGTTCCCTACAATGAGCAGTTCTTC.

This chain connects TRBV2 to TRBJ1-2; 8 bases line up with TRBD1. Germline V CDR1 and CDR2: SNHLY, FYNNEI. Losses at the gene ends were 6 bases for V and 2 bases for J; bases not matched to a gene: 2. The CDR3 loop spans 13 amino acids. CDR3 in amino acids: CASSDRGNYGYTF. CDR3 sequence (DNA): TGTGCCAGCAGCGACAGGGGAAACTATGGCTACACCTTC.

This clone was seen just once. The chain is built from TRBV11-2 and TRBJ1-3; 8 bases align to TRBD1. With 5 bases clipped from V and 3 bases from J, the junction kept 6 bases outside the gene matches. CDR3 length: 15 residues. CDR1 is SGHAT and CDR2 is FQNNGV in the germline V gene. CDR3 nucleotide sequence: TGTGCCAGCAGCATCCAGGGGGCAGATGGAAACACCATATATTTT. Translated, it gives CASSIQGADGNTIYF.

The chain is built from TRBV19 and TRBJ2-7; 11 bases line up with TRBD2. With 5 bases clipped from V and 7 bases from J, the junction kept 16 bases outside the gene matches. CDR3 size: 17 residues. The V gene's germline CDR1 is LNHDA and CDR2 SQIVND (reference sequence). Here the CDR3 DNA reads TGTGCCAGTAGTCCCCGGACTAGCGGGTTCCCCAGTGGGGAGCAGTACTTC. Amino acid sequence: CASSPRTSGFPSGEQYF.